This is a list of T cell receptor beta chains from one sample in a study of cytomegalovirus exposure and HLA in healthy donors. Clones were read by immunoSEQ multiplex PCR, and TCRdb kept only the in-frame ones, dropping some. This table has 150,000 to 200,000 clones, about 70% appearing once. Input material: PBMCs. The receptors come from a woman aged 35 to 49 in good health and CMV-seropositive. Each CDR3 is given with its conserved first and last residue. A D gene is named only where the DNA matches it firmly. Clone size is shown for a subset of rows, as once, few, many or a class of expanded clone.

abundance	j_gene	v_gene	d_gene	CDR3aa	CDR3nt
-	TRBJ2-3	TRBV7-9	-	CASSLLQRDTQYF	TGTGCCAGCAGCTTACTTCAGCGAGATACGCAGTATTTT
-	TRBJ2-5	TRBV9	TRBD2	CASSVGGGIGETQYF	TGTGCCAGCAGCGTAGGGGGGGGAATCGGGGAGACCCAGTACTTC
-	TRBJ2-7	TRBV11-3	-	CASSRTRRGEQYF	TGTGCCAGCAGTAGGACCAGGCGGGGCGAGCAGTACTTC
-	TRBJ1-2	TRBV9	TRBD1	CASSETQGPHYGYTF	TGTGCCAGCAGCGAAACACAGGGGCCCCACTATGGCTACACCTTC
-	TRBJ1-1	TRBV28	-	CASGTGPTEAFF	TGTGCCAGTGGGACTGGGCCCACTGAAGCTTTCTTT
-	TRBJ1-4	TRBV28	-	CASSLGGADEKLFF	TGTGCCAGCAGTTTAGGGGGCGCCGATGAAAAACTGTTTTTT
-	TRBJ1-2	TRBV25-1	-	CASSEYDSLKGYTF	TGTGCCAGCAGTGAATATGACAGTCTAAAGGGCTACACCTTC
many	TRBJ2-7	TRBV7-3	TRBD2	CASSLAGGPSYEQYF	TGTGCCAGCAGCTTAGCGGGAGGGCCCTCCTACGAGCAGTACTTC
-	TRBJ2-1	TRBV6-5	TRBD2	CASSLLAGGNNEQFF	TGTGCCAGCAGTTTACTAGCGGGAGGTAACAATGAGCAGTTCTTC
-	TRBJ2-7	TRBV7-6	TRBD2	CASSSRGAGGRYEQYF	TGTGCCAGCAGCTCCCGAGGGGCGGGGGGAAGGTACGAGCAGTACTTC
-	TRBJ1-5	TRBV5-1	TRBD1	CASSLGTGPNQPQHF	TGCGCCAGCAGCTTGGGGACAGGCCCCAATCAGCCCCAGCATTTT
-	TRBJ2-7	TRBV5-4	TRBD1	CASRQDRGYPYEQYF	TGTGCCAGCAGGCAGGACAGGGGGTACCCCTACGAGCAGTACTTC
few	TRBJ1-1	TRBV2	-	CASSERPGLMNTEAFF	TGTGCCAGCAGTGAACGGCCCGGACTTATGAACACTGAAGCTTTCTTT
-	TRBJ2-7	TRBV28	TRBD2	CASKDPSGSTYEQYF	TGTGCCAGCAAAGACCCTAGCGGGAGTACCTACGAGCAGTACTTC
-	TRBJ1-6	TRBV5-1	-	CASSRDSNNSPLHF	TGCGCCAGCAGCCGGGACTCCAATAATTCACCCCTCCACTTT
-	TRBJ2-3	TRBV9	-	CASSASGSTDTQYF	TGTGCCAGCAGCGCCTCCGGTAGCACAGATACGCAGTATTTT
few	TRBJ1-1	TRBV6-5	-	CASRTDSMNTEAFF	TGTGCCAGCAGAACAGACAGCATGAACACTGAAGCTTTCTTT
-	TRBJ2-1	TRBV28	TRBD1	CASRTGTAYNEQFF	TGTGCCAGCAGGACCGGGACAGCCTACAATGAGCAGTTCTTC
few	TRBJ2-1	TRBV10-2	TRBD2	CASSEERGGYNEQFF	TGCGCCAGCAGTGAGGAGCGGGGGGGCTACAATGAGCAGTTCTTC
-	TRBJ1-2	TRBV7-8	TRBD1	CASSKRATGSSFNYGYPF	TGTGCCAGCAGCAAACGGGCGACAGGGAGCTCCTTTAACTATGGCTACCCCTTC
-	TRBJ2-3	TRBV7-3	-	CASSLTGGVSSDTQYF	TGTGCCAGCAGCTTAACTGGCGGGGTCTCGTCAGATACGCAGTATTTT
few	TRBJ1-4	TRBV29-1	-	CIVRAGGEKLFF	TGCATAGTTCGGGCGGGAGGTGAAAAACTGTTTTTT
-	TRBJ2-2	TRBV25-1	TRBD1	CASSLTGDNTGELFF	TGTGCCAGCAGTCTGACAGGGGATAACACCGGGGAGCTGTTTTTT
-	TRBJ2-3	TRBV2	TRBD2	CASSDWGGGTTDTQYF	TGTGCCAGCAGTGATTGGGGCGGGGGGACCACAGATACGCAGTATTTT
-	TRBJ2-1	TRBV7-2	TRBD1	CASSAGTGRENEQFF	TGTGCCAGCAGCGCCGGGACAGGGCGGGAGAATGAGCAGTTCTTC
once	TRBJ2-3	TRBV5-1	-	CASSALAASTDTQYF	TGCGCCAGCAGCGCGCTAGCCGCTAGCACAGATACGCAGTATTTT
-	TRBJ2-3	TRBV9	-	CASSVVGGGQSDTQYF	TGTGCCAGCAGCGTAGTTGGGGGGGGGCAGTCAGATACGCAGTATTTT
-	TRBJ2-3	TRBV18	TRBD1	CASSPLGQGATDTQYF	TGTGCCAGCTCACCGCTAGGACAGGGGGCAACAGATACGCAGTATTTT
-	TRBJ1-5	TRBV6-6	-	CASSSVGPNQPQHF	TGTGCCAGCAGCTCTGTGGGGCCTAATCAGCCCCAGCATTTT
-	TRBJ1-3	TRBV6-5	-	CASNAQGDTIYF	TGTGCCAGCAACGCACAGGGAGACACCATATATTTT
-	TRBJ1-4	TRBV13	-	CASSTREFRSGEKLFF	TGTGCCAGCAGCACTCGGGAATTCAGAAGCGGTGAAAAACTGTTTTTT
few	TRBJ1-5	TRBV27	TRBD1	CASSLGQGVQPQHF	TGTGCCAGCAGTTTGGGACAGGGGGTCCAGCCCCAGCATTTT
-	TRBJ1-3	TRBV9	TRBD1	CASSPTGEGNTIYF	TGTGCCAGCAGCCCTACAGGGGAGGGAAACACCATATATTTT
-	TRBJ2-7	TRBV5-4	TRBD1	CASSFRDRAYEQYF	TGTGCCAGCAGCTTCCGGGACAGGGCGTACGAGCAGTACTTC
-	TRBJ1-1	TRBV5-6	-	CASSLRDEAFF	TGTGCCAGCAGCTTGCGAGATGAAGCTTTCTTT
-	TRBJ2-1	TRBV6-5	TRBD2	CASSYSGTSYNEQFF	TGTGCCAGCAGTTACTCTGGGACTAGCTACAATGAGCAGTTCTTC
-	TRBJ1-1	TRBV5-1	-	CASSSQQGQNTEAFF	TGCGCCAGCAGCTCGCAACAGGGACAGAACACTGAAGCTTTCTTT
-	TRBJ2-7	TRBV7-2	-	CASSIVPEREQYF	TGTGCCAGCAGCATTGTGCCTGAGCGGGAGCAGTACTTC
-	TRBJ1-2	TRBV7-2	-	CASTNLRRGDYTF	TGTGCCAGCACCAACCTGCGGAGGGGAGACTACACCTTC
-	TRBJ2-5	TRBV28	TRBD1	CATQGGMALRGKETQYF	TGTGCCACCCAAGGGGGCATGGCCCTGAGGGGAAAAGAGACCCAGTACTTC
-	TRBJ2-3	TRBV6-5	TRBD1	CASSYLRTGGNTQYF	TGTGCCAGCAGTTATCTACGGACAGGGGGCAATACGCAGTATTTT
few	TRBJ1-2	TRBV6-5	TRBD1	CASSYTGTDYGYTF	TGTGCCAGCAGTTACACCGGGACAGACTATGGCTACACCTTC
few	TRBJ2-7	TRBV5-1	-	CASSWQGYEQYF	TGCGCCAGCAGTTGGCAGGGTTACGAGCAGTACTTC
once	TRBJ1-4	TRBV29-1	TRBD1	CSVEVRDRGREKLFF	TGCAGCGTTGAAGTTAGGGACAGGGGGCGTGAAAAACTGTTTTTT
few	TRBJ2-5	TRBV19	TRBD2	CASSMGLAGAGETQYF	TGTGCCAGTAGTATGGGACTAGCGGGAGCCGGGGAGACCCAGTACTTC
-	TRBJ2-5	TRBV19	TRBD2	CASSPFSTGGGETQYF	TGTGCCAGTAGTCCGTTTTCTACCGGGGGAGGGGAGACCCAGTACTTC
once	TRBJ1-6	TRBV7-6	-	CASSLALTDSPLHF	TGTGCCAGCAGCTTAGCCCTCACGGATTCACCCCTCCACTTT
-	TRBJ2-3	TRBV27	TRBD1	CATKRTGGTDTQYF	TGTGCCACCAAAAGGACAGGGGGCACAGATACGCAGTATTTT
few	TRBJ2-2	TRBV14	TRBD1	CASRRQGHTGELFF	TGTGCCAGCAGGAGACAGGGGCACACCGGGGAGCTGTTTTTT